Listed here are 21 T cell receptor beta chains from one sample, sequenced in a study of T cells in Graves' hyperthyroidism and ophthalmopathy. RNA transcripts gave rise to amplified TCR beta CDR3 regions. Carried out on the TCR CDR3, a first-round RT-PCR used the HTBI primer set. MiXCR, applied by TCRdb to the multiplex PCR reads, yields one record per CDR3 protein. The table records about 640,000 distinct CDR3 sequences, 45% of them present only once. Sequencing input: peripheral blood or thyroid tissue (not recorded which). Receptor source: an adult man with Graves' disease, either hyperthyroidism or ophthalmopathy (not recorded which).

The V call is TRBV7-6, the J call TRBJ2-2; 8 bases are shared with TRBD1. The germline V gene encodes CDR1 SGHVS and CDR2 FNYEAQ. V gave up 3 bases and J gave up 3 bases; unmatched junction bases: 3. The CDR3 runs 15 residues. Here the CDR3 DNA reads TGTGCCAGCAGCTTCCGGGACAGGTACACCGGGGAGCTGTTTTTT. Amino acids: CASSFRDRYTGELFF.

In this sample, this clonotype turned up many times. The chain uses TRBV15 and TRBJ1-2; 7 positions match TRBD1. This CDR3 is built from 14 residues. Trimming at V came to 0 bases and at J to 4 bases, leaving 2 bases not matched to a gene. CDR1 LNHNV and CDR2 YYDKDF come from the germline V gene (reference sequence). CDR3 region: CATSRDRDSYGYTF. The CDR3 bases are TGTGCCACCAGCAGAGATAGGGACAGCTATGGCTACACCTTC.

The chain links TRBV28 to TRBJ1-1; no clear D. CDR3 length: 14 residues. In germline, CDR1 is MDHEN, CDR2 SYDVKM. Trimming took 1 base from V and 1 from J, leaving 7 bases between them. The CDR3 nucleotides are TGTGCCAGCAGTTTATACAGCAAGAACACTGAAGCTTTCTTT. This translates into CASSLYSKNTEAFF.

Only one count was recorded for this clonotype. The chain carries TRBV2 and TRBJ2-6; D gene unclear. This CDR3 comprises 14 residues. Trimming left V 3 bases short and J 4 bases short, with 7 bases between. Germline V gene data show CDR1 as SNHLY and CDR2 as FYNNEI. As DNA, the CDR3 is TGTGCCAGCAGTGAGGGTCCCGGGGCCAACGTCCTGACTTTC. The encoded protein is CASSEGPGANVLTF.

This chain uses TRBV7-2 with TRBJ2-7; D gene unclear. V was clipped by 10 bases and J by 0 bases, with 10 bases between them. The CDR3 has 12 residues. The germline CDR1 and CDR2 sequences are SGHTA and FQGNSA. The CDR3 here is CANIESSYEQYF. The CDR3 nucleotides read TGTGCCAACATCGAAAGCTCCTACGAGCAGTACTTC.

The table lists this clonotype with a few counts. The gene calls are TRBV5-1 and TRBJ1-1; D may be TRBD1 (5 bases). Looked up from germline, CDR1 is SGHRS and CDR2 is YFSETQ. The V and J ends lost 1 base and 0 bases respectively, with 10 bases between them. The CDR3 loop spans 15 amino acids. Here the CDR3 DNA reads TGCGCCAGCAGCTTGTCTCCAGGGATGAACACTGAAGCTTTCTTT. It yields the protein CASSLSPGMNTEAFF.

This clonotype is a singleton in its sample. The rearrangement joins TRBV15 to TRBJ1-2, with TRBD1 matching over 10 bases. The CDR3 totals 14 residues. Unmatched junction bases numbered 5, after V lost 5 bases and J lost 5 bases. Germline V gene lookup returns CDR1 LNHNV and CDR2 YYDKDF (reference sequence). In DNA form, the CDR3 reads TGTGCCACCAGCGGCGACAGGGGGCTTTATGGCTACACCTTC. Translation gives CATSGDRGLYGYTF.

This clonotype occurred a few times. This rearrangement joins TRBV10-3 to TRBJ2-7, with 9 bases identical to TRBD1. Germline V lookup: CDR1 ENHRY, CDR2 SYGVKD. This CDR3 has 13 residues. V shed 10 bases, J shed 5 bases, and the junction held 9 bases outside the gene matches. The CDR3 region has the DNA TGTGCCAGCAGCAAACAGGGGGCCCACGAGCAGTACTTC. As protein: CASSKQGAHEQYF.

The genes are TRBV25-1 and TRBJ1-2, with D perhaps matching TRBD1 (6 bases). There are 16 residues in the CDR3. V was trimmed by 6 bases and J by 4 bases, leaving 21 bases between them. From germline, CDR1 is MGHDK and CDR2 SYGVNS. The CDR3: CASSVGPQGTFYGYTF. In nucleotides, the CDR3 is TGTGCCAGCAGCGTAGGCCCCCAGGGGACCTTCTATGGCTACACCTTC.

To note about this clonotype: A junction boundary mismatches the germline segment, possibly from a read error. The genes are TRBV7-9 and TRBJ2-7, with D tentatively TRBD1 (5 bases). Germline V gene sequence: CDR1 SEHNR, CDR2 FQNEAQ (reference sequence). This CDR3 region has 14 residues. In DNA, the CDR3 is TGTGCCAGCAGCCAAGTCAGGGATTCGTACGAGCAGCACTTC. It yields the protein CASSQVRDSYEQHF.

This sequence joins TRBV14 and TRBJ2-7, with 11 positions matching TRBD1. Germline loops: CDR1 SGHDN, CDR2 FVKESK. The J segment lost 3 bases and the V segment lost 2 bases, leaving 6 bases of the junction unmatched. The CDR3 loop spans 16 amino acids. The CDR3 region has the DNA TGTGCCAGCAGCCAAAACTGGGACAGGGGGGACTACGAGCAGTACTTC. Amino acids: CASSQNWDRGDYEQYF.

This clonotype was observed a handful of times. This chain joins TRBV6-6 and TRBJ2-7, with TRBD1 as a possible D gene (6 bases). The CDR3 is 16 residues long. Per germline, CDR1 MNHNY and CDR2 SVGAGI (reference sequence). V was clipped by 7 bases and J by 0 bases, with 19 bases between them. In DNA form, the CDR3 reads TGTGCCAGCACGGAGGACCGGGACAAGAGCTCCTACGAGCAGTACTTC. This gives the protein CASTEDRDKSSYEQYF.

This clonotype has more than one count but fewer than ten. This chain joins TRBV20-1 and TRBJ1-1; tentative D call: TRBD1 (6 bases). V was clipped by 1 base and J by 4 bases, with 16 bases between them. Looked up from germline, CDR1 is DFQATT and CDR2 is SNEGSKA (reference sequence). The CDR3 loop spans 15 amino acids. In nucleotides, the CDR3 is TGCAGTGCTAGAGCCGCATTGGGGGCGTTCACTGAAGCTTTCTTT. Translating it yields CSARAALGAFTEAFF.

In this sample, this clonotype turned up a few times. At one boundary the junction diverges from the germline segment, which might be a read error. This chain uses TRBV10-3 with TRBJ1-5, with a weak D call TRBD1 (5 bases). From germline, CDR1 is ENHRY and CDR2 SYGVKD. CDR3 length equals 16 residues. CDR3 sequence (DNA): TGTGCCAGCAGTGAAGTGGGGGGTTATAGCAATCAGCCCCAGCATTTT. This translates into CASSEVGGYSNQPQHF.

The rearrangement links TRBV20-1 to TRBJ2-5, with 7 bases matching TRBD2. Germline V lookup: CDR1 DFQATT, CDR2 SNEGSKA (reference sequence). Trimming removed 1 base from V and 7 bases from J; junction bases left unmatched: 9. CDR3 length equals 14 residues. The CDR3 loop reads CSARGGGNPGTQYF. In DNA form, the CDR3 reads TGCAGTGCTAGAGGGGGGGGTAACCCCGGGACCCAGTACTTC.

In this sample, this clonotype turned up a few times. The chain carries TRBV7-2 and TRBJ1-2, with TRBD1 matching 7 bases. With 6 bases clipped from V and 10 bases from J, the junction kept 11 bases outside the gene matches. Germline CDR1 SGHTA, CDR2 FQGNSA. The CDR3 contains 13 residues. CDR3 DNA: TGTGCCAGCAGTCTCCGGGACAGTCGAGCCTACACCTTC. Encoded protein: CASSLRDSRAYTF.

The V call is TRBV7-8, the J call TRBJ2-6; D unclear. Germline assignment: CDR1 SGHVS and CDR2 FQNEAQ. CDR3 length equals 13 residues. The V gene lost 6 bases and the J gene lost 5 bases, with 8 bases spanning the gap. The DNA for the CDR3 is TGTGCCAGCAGTGAAACCTGGGCCAACGTCCTGACTTTC. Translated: CASSETWANVLTF.

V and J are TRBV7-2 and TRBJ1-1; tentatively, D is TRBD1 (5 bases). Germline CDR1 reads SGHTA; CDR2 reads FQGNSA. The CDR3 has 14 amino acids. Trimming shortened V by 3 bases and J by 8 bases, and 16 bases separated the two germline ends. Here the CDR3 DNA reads TGTGCCAGCAGCTTCCTACAGGCAGGAGCCGAAGCTTTCTTT. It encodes CASSFLQAGAEAFF.

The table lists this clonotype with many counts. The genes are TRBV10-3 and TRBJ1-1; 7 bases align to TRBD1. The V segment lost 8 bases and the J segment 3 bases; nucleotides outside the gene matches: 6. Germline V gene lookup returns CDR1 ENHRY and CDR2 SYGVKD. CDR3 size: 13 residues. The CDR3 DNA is TGTGCCATCGCGGTAGGGGGCTACACTGAAGCTTTCTTT. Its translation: CAIAVGGYTEAFF.

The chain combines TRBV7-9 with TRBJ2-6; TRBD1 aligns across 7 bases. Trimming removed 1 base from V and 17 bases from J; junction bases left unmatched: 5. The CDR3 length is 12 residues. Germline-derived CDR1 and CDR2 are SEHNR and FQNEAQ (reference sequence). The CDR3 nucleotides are TGTGCCAGCAGCTTAGAGGGGGCTTGGATGACTTTC. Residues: CASSLEGAWMTF.

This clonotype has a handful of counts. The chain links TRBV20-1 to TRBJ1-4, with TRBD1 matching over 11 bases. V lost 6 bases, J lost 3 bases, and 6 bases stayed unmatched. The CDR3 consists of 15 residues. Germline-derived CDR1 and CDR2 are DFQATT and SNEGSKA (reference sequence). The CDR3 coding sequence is TGCAGTGCGCCGGACAGGGGGCAGGCTAATGAAAAACTGTTTTTT. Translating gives CSAPDRGQANEKLFF.